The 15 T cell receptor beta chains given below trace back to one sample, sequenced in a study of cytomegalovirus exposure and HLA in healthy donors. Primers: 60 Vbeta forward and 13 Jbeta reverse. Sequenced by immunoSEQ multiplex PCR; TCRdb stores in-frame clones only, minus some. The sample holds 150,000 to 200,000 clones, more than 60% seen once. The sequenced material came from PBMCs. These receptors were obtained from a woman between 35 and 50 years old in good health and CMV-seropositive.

CDR3 amino acids: CAISEGGLGGYTF. The CDR3 DNA reads TGTGCCATCAGTGAGGGCGGTCTCGGTGGCTACACCTTC. The genes are TRBV10-3 and TRBJ1-2; D gene unclear. Germline assignment: CDR1 ENHRY and CDR2 SYGVKD. CDR3 length: 13 residues. V lost 2 bases, J lost 7 bases, and 11 bases lay in between.

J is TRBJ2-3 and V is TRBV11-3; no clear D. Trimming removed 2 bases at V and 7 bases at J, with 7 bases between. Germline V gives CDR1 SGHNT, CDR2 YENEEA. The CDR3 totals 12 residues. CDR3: CASSLTRNTQYF. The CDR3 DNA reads TGTGCCAGCAGCTTAACGAGAAATACGCAGTATTTT. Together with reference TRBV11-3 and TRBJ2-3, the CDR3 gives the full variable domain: EAGVVQSPRYKIIEKKQPVAFWCNPISGHNTLYWYLQNLGQGPELLIRYENEEAVDDSQLPKDRFSAERLKGVDSTLKIQPAELGDSAVYLCASSLTRNTQYFGPGTRLTVL.

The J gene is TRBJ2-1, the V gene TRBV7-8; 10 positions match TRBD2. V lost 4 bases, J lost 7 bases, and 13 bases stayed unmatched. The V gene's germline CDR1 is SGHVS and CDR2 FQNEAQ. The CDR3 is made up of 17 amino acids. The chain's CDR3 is CASSSRTSGRVWNEQFF. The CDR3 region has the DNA TGTGCCAGCAGCTCCCGGACCAGCGGGAGGGTGTGGAATGAGCAGTTCTTC.

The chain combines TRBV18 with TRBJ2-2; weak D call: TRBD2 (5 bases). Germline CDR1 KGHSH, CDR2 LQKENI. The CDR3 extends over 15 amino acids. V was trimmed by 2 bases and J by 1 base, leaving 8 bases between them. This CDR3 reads CASSPRTLNTGELFF. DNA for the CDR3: TGTGCCAGCTCACCAAGGACTTTGAACACCGGGGAGCTGTTTTTT.

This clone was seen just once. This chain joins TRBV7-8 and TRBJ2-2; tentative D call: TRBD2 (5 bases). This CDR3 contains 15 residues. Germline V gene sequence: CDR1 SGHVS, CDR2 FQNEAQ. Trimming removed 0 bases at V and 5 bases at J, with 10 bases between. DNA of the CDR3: TGTGCCAGCAGCTTAGCGCTAGGCGGGACCGGGGAGCTGTTTTTT. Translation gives CASSLALGGTGELFF.

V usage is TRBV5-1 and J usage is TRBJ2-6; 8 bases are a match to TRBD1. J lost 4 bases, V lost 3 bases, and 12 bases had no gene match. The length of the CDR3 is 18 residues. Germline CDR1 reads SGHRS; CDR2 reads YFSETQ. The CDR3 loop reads CASSSEGQGATGANVLTF. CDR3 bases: TGCGCCAGCAGCTCGGAGGGTCAGGGGGCGACCGGGGCCAACGTCCTGACTTTC.

CDR3 DNA sequence: TGTGCCACCGCGACCGGGGGGCATTCAGCTCAGCCCCAGCATTTT. This encodes CATATGGHSAQPQHF. The V call is TRBV15, the J call TRBJ1-5; D is possibly TRBD1 (6 bases). CDR3 size: 15 residues. CDR1 is LNHNV, CDR2 YYDKDF, per germline (reference sequence). The V end was cut by 8 bases, the J end by 6 bases, with 20 bases between.

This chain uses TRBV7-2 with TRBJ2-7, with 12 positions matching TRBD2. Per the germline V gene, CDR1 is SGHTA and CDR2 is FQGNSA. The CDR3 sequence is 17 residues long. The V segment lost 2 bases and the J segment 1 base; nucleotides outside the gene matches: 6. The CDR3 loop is CASSLLLAGGRSYEQYF. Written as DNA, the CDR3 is TGTGCCAGCAGCTTACTCCTAGCGGGAGGGAGGTCCTACGAGCAGTACTTC.

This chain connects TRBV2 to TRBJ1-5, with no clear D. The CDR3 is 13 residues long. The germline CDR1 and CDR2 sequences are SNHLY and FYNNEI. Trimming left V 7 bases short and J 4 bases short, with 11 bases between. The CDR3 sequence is CASTGTQNQPQHF. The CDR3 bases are TGTGCCAGCACGGGTACTCAAAATCAGCCCCAGCATTTT.

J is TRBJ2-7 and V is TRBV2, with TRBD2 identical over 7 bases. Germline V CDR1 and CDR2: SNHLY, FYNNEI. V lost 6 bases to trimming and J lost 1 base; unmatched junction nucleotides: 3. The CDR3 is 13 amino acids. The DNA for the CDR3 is TGTGCCAGCAGGCGGGAGCGATCCTACGAGCAGTACTTC. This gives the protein CASRRERSYEQYF.

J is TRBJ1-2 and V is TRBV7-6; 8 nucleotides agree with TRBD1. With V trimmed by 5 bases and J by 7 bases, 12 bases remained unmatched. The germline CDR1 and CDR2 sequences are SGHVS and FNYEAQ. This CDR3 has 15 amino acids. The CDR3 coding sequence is TGTGCCAGCAGCCCCCATACAGGGGGGGGTGGTGGCTACACCTTC. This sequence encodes CASSPHTGGGGGYTF.

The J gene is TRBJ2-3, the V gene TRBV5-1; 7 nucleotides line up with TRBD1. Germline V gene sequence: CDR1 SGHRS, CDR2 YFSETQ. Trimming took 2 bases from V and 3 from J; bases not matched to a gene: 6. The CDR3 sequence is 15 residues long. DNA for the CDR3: TGCGCCAGCAGCTTACCCCAGGGGGAAACAGATACGCAGTATTTT. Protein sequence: CASSLPQGETDTQYF.

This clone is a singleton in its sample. The CDR3 coding sequence is TGTGCCAGCAGTTCGGGACTAGCGGGAGTCAATGAGCAGTTCTTC. This encodes CASSSGLAGVNEQFF. The chain combines TRBV2 with TRBJ2-1, with 14 bases fitting TRBD2. V lost 5 bases, J lost 6 bases, and 3 bases stayed unmatched. The germline CDR1 and CDR2 sequences are SNHLY and FYNNEI. CDR3 length: 15 residues.

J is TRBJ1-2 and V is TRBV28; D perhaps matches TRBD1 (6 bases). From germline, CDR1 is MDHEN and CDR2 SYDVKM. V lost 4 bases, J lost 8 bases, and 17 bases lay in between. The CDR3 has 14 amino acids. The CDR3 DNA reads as TGTGCCAGCAGTTATCCAGGGGCTCCCCGGGGCTACACCTTC. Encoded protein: CASSYPGAPRGYTF.

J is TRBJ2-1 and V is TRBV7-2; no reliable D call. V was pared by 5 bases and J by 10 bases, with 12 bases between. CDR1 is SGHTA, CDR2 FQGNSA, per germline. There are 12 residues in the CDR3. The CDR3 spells CASSPLFLEQFF. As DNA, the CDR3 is TGTGCCAGCAGCCCCCTCTTCCTAGAGCAGTTCTTC.